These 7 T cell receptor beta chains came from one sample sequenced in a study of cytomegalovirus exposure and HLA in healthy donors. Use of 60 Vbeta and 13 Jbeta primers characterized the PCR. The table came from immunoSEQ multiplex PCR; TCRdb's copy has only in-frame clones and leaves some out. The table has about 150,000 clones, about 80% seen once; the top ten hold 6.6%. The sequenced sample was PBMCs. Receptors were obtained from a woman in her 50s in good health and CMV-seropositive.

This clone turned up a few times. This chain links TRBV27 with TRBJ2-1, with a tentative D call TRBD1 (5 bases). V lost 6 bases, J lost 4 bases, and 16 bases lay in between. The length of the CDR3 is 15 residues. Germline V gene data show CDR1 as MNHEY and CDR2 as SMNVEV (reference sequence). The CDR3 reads CASRPQGLGYNEQFF. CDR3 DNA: TGTGCCAGCAGGCCCCAGGGATTAGGGTACAATGAGCAGTTCTTC.

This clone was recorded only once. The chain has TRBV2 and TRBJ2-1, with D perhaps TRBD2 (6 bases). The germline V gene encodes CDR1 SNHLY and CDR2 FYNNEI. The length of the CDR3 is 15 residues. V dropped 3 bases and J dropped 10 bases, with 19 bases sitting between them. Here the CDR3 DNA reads TGTGCCAGCAGTGATGGGGCTCGGGGGTCTGGGGAGCAGTTCTTC. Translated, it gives CASSDGARGSGEQFF.

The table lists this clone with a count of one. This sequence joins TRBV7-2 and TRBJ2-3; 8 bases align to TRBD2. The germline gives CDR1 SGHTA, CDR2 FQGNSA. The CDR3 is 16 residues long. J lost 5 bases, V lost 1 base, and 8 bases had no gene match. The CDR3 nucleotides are TGTGCCAGCAGCTTAGATGACGGGGGGGCCAAAGATACGCAGTATTTT. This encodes CASSLDDGGAKDTQYF.

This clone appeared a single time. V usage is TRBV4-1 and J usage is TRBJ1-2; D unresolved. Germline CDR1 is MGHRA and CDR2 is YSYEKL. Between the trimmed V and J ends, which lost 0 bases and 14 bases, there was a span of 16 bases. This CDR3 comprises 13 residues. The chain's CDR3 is CASSQEILLSITF. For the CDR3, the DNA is TGCGCCAGCAGCCAAGAAATCCTACTTTCAATTACCTTC.

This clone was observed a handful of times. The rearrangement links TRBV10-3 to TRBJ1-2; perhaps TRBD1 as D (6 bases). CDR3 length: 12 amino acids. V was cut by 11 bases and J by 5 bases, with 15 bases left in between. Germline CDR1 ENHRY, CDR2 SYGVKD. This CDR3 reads CASLGGGYGYTF. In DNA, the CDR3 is TGTGCCTCACTGGGAGGGGGATATGGCTACACCTTC.

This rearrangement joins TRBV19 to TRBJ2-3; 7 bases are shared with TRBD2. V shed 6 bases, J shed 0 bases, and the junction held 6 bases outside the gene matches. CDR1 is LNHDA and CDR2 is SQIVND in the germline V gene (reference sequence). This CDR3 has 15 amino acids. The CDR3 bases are TGTGCCAGTAGAAACGGGGAGGGTAGCACAGATACGCAGTATTTT. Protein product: CASRNGEGSTDTQYF.

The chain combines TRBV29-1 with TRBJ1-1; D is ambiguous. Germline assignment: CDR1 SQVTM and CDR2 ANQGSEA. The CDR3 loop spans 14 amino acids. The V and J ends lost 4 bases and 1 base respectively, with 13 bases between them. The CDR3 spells CSVAPGPQNTEAFF. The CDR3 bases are TGCAGCGTTGCCCCAGGCCCGCAGAACACTGAAGCTTTCTTT. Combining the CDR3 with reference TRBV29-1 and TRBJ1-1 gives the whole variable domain SAVISQKPSRDICQRGTSLTIQCQVDSQVTMMFWYRQQPGQSLTLIATANQGSEATYESGFVIDKFPISRPNLTFSTLTVSNMSPEDSSIYLCSVAPGPQNTEAFFGQGTRLTVV.